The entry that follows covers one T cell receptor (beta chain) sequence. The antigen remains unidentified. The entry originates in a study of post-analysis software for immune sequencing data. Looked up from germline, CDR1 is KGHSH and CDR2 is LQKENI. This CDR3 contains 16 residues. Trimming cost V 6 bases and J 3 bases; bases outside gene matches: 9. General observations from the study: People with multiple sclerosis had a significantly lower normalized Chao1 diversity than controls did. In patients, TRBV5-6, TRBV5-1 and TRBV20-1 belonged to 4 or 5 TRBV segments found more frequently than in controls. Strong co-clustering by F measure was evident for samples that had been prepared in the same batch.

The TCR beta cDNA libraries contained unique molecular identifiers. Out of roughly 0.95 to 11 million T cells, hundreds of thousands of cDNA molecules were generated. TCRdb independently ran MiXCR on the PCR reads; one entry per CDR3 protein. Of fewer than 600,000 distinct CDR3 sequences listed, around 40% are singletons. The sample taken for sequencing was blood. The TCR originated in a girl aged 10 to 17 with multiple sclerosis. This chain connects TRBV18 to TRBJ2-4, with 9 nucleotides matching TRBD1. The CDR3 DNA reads TGTGCCAGCTCCCATGACAGGGGGGTCCACAAAAACATTCAGTACTTC. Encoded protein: CASSHDRGVHKNIQYF.